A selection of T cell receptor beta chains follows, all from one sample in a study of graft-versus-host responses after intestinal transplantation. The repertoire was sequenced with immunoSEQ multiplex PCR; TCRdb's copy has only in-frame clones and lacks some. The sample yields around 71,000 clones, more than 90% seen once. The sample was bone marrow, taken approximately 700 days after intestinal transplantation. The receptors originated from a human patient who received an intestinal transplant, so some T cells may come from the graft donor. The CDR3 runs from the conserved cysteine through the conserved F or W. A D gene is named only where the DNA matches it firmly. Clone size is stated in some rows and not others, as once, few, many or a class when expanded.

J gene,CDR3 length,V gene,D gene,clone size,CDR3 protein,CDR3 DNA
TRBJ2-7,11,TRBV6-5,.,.,CARIEPYEQYF,TGTGCCAGAATCGAGCCCTACGAGCAGTACTTC
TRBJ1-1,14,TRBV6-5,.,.,CASKRIVMNTEAFF,TGTGCCAGCAAACGAATAGTAATGAACACTGAAGCTTTCTTT
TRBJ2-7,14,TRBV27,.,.,CASSLTGQGYEQYF,TGTGCCAGCAGTTTAACAGGGCAGGGTTACGAGCAGTACTTC
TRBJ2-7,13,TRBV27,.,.,CASSFGSGYEQYF,TGTGCCAGCAGTTTTGGGTCCGGGTACGAGCAGTACTTC
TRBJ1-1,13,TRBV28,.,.,CASRAQGNTEAFF,TGTGCCAGCAGAGCTCAGGGGAACACTGAAGCTTTCTTT
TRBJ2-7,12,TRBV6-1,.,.,CASSDTSYEQYF,TGTGCCAGCAGTGACACCTCCTACGAGCAGTACTTC
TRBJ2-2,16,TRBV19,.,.,CASSPTPPWNTGELFF,TGTGCCAGTAGTCCAACCCCACCTTGGAACACCGGGGAGCTGTTTTTT
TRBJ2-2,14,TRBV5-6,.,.,CASSLWGAGGELFF,TGTGCCAGCAGCTTATGGGGCGCGGGCGGGGAGCTGTTTTTT
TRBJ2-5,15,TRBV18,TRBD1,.,CASSPPDRVQETQYF,TGTGCCAGCTCACCACCGGACAGGGTGCAGGAGACCCAGTACTTC
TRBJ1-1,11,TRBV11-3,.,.,CASSRTLEAFF,TGTGCCAGCAGCAGGACATTAGAAGCTTTCTTT
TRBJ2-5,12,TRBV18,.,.,CASSGLMETQYF,TGTGCCAGCTCGGGGCTTATGGAGACCCAGTACTTC
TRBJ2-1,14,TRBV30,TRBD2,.,CAWDTSGSSDEQFF,TGTGCCTGGGATACTAGCGGGAGTTCGGATGAGCAGTTCTTC
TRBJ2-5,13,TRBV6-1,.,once,CASIYQGAETQYF,TGTGCCAGCATTTACCAAGGGGCGGAGACCCAGTACTTC
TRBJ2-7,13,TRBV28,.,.,CASSSGQLYEQYF,TGTGCCAGCAGCTCTGGACAGCTCTACGAGCAGTACTTC
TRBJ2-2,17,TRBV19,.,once,CASLFVRDSSNTGELFF,TGTGCCAGCCTCTTTGTCCGAGACAGCTCGAACACCGGGGAGCTGTTTTTT
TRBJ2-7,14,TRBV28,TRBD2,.,CASSPVLAGYEQYF,TGTGCCAGCAGTCCCGTACTAGCGGGCTACGAGCAGTACTTC
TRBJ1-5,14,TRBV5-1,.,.,CASSLDAGGQPQHF,TGCGCCAGCAGCTTGGATGCGGGAGGTCAGCCCCAGCATTTT
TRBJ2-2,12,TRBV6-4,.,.,CASSDRTGELFF,TGTGCCAGCAGTGACCGAACCGGGGAGCTGTTTTTT
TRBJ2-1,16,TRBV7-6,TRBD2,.,CASSLASGSSYNEQFF,TGTGCCAGCAGCTTAGCTAGCGGGAGTAGCTACAATGAGCAGTTCTTC
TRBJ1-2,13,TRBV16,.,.,CASSQSGTTVGSF,TGTGCCAGCAGCCAATCCGGGACTACGGTAGGGTCGTTC
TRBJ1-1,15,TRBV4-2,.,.,CASSQEGDGNTEAFF,TGTGCCAGCAGCCAAGAGGGGGACGGGAACACTGAAGCTTTCTTT
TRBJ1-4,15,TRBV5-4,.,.,CASSPEGQGSEKLFF,TGTGCCAGCAGCCCCGAAGGGCAGGGTAGCGAAAAACTGTTTTTT
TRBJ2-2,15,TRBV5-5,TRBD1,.,CASSLFDRGTGELFF,TGTGCCAGCAGCCTATTCGACAGGGGCACCGGGGAGCTGTTTTTT
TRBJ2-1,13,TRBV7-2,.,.,CASRPGNYNEQFF,TGTGCCAGCAGGCCCGGGAATTACAATGAGCAGTTCTTC
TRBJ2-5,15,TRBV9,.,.,CASSSFGQGQETQYF,TGTGCCAGCAGCTCCTTCGGGCAGGGACAAGAGACCCAGTACTTC
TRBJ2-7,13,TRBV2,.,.,CASTGSPHYEQYF,TGTGCCAGCACGGGAAGCCCGCACTACGAGCAGTACTTC
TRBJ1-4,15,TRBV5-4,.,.,CASSWGAATNEKLFF,TGTGCCAGCAGCTGGGGGGCAGCAACTAATGAAAAACTGTTTTTT
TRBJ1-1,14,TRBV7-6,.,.,CASSLGDLNTEAFF,TGTGCCAGCAGCTTAGGAGATCTCAACACTGAAGCTTTCTTT
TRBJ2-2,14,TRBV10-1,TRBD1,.,CASSGQGRTGELFF,TGCGCCAGCAGCGGACAGGGCAGGACCGGGGAGCTGTTTTTT
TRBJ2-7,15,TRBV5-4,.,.,CASSLAGKGFHEQYF,TGTGCCAGCAGCTTGGCCGGGAAGGGTTTTCACGAGCAGTACTTC
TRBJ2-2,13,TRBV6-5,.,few,CASSYRDTGELFF,TGTGCCAGCAGTTACAGGGACACCGGGGAGCTGTTTTTT
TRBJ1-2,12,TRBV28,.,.,CASRIPARGYTF,TGTGCCAGCAGAATTCCCGCTCGCGGCTACACCTTC
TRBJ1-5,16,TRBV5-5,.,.,CASSFQTEASDQPQHF,TGTGCCAGCAGCTTCCAGACAGAAGCGAGTGATCAGCCCCAGCATTTT
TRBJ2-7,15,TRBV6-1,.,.,CASSALVGREDEQYF,TGTGCCAGCAGTGCTCTGGTGGGGAGAGAAGACGAGCAGTACTTC
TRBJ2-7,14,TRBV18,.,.,CASSSDSGSYEQYF,TGTGCCAGCTCAAGCGACAGCGGTTCCTACGAGCAGTACTTC
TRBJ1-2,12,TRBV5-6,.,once,CASRVEGYGYTF,TGTGCCAGCAGAGTGGAGGGCTATGGCTACACCTTC
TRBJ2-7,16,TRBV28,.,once,CASSPHQQVRFGEQYF,TGTGCCAGCAGTCCCCACCAACAGGTGAGGTTTGGGGAGCAGTACTTC
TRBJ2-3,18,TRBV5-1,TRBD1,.,CASSFGRGPAVRTDTQYF,TGCGCCAGCAGCTTCGGCAGGGGGCCTGCGGTCCGCACAGATACGCAGTATTTT
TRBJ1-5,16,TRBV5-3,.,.,CARSLGQGVRYQPQHF,TGTGCCAGAAGCTTGGGGCAGGGTGTTAGGTATCAGCCCCAGCATTTT
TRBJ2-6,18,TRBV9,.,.,CASSGGTLTSSGANVLTF,TGTGCCAGCAGCGGAGGGACGTTAACCTCCTCTGGGGCCAACGTCCTGACTTTC
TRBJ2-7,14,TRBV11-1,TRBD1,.,CASSSGQGWYEQYF,TGTGCCAGCAGCTCCGGACAGGGATGGTACGAGCAGTACTTC
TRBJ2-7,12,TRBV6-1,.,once,CASSYQVHEQYF,TGTGCCAGCAGTTATCAGGTCCACGAGCAGTACTTC
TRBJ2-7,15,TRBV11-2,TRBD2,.,CASSFLAGGRYEQYF,TGTGCCAGCAGCTTCCTAGCGGGGGGCCGCTACGAGCAGTACTTC
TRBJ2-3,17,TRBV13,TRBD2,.,CASSLATSGRFTDTQYF,TGTGCCAGCAGCTTAGCGACTAGCGGGAGGTTCACAGATACGCAGTATTTT
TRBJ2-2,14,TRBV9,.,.,CASSVAGSAGELFF,TGTGCCAGCAGCGTAGCGGGATCGGCCGGGGAGCTGTTTTTT
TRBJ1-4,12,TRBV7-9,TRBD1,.,CASSDRDEKLFF,TGTGCCAGCAGCGACAGGGACGAAAAACTGTTTTTT
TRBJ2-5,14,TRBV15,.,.,CATSIEPGAETQYF,TGTGCCACCAGCATAGAACCCGGTGCGGAGACCCAGTACTTC
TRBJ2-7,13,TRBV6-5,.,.,CASSPAGFYEQYF,TGTGCCAGCAGTCCCGCGGGGTTCTACGAGCAGTACTTC
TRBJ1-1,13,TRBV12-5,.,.,CASGLETGFEAFF,TGTGCTAGTGGTTTGGAAACAGGGTTTGAAGCTTTCTTT
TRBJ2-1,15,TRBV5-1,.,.,CASSLVYSGLGEQFF,TGCGCCAGCAGCTTGGTCTACTCGGGGTTGGGTGAGCAGTTCTTC